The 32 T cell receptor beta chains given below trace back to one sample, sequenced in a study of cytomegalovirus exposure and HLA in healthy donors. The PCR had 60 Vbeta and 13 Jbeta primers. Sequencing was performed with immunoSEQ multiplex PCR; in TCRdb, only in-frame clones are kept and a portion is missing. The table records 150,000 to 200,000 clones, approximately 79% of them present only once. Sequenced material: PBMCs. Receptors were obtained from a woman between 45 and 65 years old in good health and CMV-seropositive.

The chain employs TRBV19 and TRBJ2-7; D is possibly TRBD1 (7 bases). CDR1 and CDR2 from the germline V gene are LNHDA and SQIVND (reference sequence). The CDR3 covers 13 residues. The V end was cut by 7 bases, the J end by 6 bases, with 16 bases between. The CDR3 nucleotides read TGTGCCAGTAAAGGGGGCGGGACCCCCGAGCAGTACTTC. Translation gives CASKGGGTPEQYF.

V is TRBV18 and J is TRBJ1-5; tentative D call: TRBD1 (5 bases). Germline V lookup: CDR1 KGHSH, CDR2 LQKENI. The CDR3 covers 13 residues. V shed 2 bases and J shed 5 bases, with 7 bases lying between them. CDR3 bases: TGTGCCAGCTCACCAGTACAGGATCAGCCCCAGCATTTT. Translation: CASSPVQDQPQHF.

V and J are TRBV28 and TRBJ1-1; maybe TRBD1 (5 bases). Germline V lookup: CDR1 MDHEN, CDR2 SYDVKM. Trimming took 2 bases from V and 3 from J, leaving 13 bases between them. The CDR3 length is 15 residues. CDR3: CASSLRGGADTEAFF. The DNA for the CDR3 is TGTGCCAGCAGTTTAAGGGGAGGGGCGGACACTGAAGCTTTCTTT. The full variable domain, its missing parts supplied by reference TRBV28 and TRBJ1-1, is DVKVTQSSRYLVKRTGEKVFLECVQDMDHENMFWYRQDPGLGLRLIYFSYDVKMKEKGDIPEGYSVSREKKERFSLILESASTNQTSMYLCASSLRGGADTEAFFGQGTRLTVV.

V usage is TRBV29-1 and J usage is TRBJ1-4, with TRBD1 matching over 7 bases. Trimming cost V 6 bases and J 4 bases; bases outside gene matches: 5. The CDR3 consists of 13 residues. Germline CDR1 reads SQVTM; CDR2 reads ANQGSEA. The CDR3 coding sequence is TGCAGCGTCAAACAGGGGAGTAATGAAAAACTGTTTTTT. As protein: CSVKQGSNEKLFF.

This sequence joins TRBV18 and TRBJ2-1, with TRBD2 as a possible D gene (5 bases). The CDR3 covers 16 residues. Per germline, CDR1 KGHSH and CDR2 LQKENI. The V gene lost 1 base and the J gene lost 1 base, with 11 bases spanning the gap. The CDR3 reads CASSPRKERSYNEQFF. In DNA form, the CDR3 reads TGTGCCAGCTCACCACGGAAGGAGCGGTCCTACAATGAGCAGTTCTTC. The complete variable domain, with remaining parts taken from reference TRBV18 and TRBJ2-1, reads NAGVMQNPRHLVRRRGQEARLRCSPMKGHSHVYWYRQLPEEGLKFMVYLQKENIIDESGMPKERFSAEFPKEGPSILRIQQVVRGDSAAYFCASSPRKERSYNEQFFGPGTRLTVL.

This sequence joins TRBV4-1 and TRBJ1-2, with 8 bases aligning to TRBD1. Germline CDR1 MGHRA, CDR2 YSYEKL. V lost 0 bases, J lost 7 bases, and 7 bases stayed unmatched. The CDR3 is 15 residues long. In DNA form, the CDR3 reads TGCGCCAGCAGCCAAGATGGCCAGGGGGCGCGTGGCTACACCTTC. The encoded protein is CASSQDGQGARGYTF.

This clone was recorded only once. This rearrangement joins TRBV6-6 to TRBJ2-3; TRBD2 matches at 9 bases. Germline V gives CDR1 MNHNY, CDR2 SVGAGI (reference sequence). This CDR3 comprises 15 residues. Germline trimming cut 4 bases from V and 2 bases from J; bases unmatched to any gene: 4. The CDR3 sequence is CASSFIAGDTDTQYF. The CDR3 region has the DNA TGTGCCAGCAGTTTTATAGCGGGGGACACAGATACGCAGTATTTT.

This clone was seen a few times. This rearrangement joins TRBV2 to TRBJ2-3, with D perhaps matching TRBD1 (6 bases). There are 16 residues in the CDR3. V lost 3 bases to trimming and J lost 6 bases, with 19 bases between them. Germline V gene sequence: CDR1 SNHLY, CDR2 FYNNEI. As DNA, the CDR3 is TGTGCCAGCAGTGACCTGGGGACATATTCATCGGATACGCAGTATTTT. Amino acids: CASSDLGTYSSDTQYF.

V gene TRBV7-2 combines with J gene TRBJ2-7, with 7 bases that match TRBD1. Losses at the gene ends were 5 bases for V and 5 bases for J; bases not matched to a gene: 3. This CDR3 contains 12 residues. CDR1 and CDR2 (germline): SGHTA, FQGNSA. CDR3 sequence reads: CASSDTGDEQYF. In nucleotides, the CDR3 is TGTGCCAGCAGCGATACAGGGGACGAGCAGTACTTC.

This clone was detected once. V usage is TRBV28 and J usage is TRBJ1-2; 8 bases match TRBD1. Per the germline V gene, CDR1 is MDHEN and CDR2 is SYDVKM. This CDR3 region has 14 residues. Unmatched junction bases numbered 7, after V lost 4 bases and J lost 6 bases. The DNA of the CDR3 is TGTGCCAGCAGTTCACAGACAGGGGTGGATGGCTACACCTTC. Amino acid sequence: CASSSQTGVDGYTF.

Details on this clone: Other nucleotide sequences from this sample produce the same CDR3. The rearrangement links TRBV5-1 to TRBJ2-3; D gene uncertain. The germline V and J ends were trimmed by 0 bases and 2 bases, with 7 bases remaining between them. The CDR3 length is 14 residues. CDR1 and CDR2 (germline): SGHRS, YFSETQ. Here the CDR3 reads CASSLDSSTDTQYF. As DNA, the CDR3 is TGCGCCAGCAGCTTGGACAGTTCCACAGATACGCAGTATTTT.

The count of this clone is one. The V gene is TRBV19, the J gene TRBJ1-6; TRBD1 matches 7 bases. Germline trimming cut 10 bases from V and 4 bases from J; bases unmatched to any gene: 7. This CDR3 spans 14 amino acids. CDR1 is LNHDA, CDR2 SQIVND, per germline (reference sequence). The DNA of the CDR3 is TGTGCCACCCAACCAGGGGGATATAATTCACCCCTCCACTTT. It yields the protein CATQPGGYNSPLHF.

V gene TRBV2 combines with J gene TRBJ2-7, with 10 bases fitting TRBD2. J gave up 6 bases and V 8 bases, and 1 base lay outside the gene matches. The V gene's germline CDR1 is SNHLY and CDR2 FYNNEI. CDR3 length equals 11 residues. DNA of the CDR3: TGTGCCAGCGGGACTAGCGTCGAGCAGTACTTC. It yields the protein CASGTSVEQYF.

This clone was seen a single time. The CDR3 reads CASQGTGGNSEQFF. Here the CDR3 DNA reads TGTGCCAGCCAAGGGACAGGGGGTAATAGTGAGCAGTTCTTC. The chain couples TRBV2 to TRBJ2-1; 11 nucleotides agree with TRBD1. The CDR3 consists of 14 residues. Germline values: CDR1 SNHLY, CDR2 FYNNEI. After removal of 8 bases from V and 9 bases from J, the junction contained 9 bases not matched to a gene.

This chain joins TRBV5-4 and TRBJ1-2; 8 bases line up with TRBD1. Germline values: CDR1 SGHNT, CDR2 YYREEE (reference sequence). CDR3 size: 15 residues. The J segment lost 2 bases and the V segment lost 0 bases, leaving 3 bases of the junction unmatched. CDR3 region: CASSLEGTGNYGYTF. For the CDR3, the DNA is TGTGCCAGCAGCTTGGAAGGGACAGGAAACTATGGCTACACCTTC.

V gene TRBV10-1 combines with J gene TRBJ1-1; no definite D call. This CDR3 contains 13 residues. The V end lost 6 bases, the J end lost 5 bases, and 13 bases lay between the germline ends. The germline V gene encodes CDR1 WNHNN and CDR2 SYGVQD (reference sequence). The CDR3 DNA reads TGCGCCAGCAGGACGGGTCCGGCGACTGAAGCTTTCTTT. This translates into CASRTGPATEAFF.

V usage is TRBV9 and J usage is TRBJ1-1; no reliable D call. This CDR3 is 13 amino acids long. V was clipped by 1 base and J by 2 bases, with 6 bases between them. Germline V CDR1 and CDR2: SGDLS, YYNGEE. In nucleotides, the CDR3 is TGTGCCAGCAGCGTATCGGTTAACACTGAAGCTTTCTTT. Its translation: CASSVSVNTEAFF.

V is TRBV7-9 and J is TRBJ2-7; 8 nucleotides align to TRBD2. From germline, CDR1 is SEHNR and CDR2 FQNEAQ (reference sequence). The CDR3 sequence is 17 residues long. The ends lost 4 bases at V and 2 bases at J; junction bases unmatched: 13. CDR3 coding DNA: TGTGCCAGCAGCTCCCCCCCGGGGCGGGGGGACACCTACGAGCAGTACTTC. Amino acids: CASSSPPGRGDTYEQYF.

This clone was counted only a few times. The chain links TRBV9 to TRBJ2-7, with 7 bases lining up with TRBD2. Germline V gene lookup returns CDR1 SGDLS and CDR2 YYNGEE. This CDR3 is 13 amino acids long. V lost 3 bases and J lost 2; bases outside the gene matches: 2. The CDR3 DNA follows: TGTGCCAGCAGCGCCCGGGGGGCCTACGAGCAGTACTTC. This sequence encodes CASSARGAYEQYF.

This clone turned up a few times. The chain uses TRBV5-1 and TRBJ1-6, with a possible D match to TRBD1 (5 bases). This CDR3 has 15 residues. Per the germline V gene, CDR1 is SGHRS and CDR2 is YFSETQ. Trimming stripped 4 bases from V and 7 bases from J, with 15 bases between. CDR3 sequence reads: CASSRFGGNNSPLHF. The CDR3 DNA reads TGCGCCAGCAGCCGATTTGGGGGGAACAATTCACCCCTCCACTTT.

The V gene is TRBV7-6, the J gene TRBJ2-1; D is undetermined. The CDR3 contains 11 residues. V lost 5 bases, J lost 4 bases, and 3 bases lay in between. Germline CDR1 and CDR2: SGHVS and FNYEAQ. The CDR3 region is CASSVYNEQFF. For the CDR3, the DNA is TGTGCCAGCAGCGTATACAATGAGCAGTTCTTC.

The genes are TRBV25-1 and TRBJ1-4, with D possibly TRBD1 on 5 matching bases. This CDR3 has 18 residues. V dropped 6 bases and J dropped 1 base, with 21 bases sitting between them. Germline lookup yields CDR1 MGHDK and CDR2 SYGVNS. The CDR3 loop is CASRASSQVVGTNEKLFF. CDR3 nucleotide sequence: TGTGCCAGCAGGGCCTCCTCACAGGTGGTAGGAACTAATGAAAAACTGTTTTTT.

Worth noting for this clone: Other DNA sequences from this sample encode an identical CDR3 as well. The CDR3 reads CASRQGYEQYF. DNA for the CDR3: TGTGCCAGCAGACAGGGTTACGAGCAGTACTTC. The chain uses TRBV28 and TRBJ2-7, with D perhaps matching TRBD1 (6 bases). V gave up 6 bases and J gave up 4 bases, with 7 bases separating them. Germline V lookup: CDR1 MDHEN, CDR2 SYDVKM. The CDR3 runs 11 residues.

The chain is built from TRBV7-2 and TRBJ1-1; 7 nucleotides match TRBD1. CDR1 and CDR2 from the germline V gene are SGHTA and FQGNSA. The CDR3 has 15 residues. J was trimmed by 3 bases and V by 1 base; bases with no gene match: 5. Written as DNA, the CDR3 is TGTGCCAGCAGCTTAGAGTCCAGGGGGGACACTGAAGCTTTCTTT. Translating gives CASSLESRGDTEAFF.

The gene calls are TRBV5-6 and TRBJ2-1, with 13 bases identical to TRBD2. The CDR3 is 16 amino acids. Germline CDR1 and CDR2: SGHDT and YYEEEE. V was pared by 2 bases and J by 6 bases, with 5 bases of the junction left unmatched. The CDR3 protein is CASSFAGTSGTNEQFF. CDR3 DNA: TGTGCCAGCAGCTTTGCCGGGACTAGCGGGACCAATGAGCAGTTCTTC.

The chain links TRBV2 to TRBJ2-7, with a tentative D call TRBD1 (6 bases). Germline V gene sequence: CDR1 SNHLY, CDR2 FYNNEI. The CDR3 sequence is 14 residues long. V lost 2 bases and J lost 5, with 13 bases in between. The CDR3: CASSEYWGRNEQYF. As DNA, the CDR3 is TGTGCCAGCAGTGAATACTGGGGGCGCAACGAGCAGTACTTC.

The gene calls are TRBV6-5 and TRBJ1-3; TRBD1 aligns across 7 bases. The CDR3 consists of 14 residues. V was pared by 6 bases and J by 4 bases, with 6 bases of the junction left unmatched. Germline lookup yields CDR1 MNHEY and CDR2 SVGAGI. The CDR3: CASRPRQGGNTIYF. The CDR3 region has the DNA TGTGCCAGCAGGCCCCGACAGGGCGGAAACACCATATATTTT.

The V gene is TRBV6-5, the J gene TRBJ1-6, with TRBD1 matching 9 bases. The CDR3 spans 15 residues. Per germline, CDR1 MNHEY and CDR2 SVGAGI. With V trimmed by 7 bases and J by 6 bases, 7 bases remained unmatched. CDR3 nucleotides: TGTGCCAGCACCCCGGACAGGGGACGTAATTCACCCCTCCACTTT. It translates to CASTPDRGRNSPLHF.

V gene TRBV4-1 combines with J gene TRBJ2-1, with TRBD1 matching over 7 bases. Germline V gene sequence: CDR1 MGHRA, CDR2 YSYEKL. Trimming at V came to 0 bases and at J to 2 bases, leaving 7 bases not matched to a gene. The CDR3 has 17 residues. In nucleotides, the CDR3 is TGCGCCAGCAGCCAAGATATGAGCCAGGGGGCCTACAATGAGCAGTTCTTC. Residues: CASSQDMSQGAYNEQFF.

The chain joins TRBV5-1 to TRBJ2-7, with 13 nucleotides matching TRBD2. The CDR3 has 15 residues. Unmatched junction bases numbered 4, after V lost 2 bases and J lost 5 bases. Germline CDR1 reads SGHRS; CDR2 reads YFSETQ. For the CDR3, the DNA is TGCGCCAGCAGCTTTACTAGCGGGGGGGCCCACGAGCAGTACTTC. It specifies CASSFTSGGAHEQYF.

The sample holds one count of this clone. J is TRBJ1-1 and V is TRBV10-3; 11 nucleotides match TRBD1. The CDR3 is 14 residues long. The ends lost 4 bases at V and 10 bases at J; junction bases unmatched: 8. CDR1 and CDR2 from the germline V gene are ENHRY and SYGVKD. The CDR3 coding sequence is TGTGCCATCAGTGCCGGGACAGGGGGAGGGGGAGCTTTCTTT. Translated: CAISAGTGGGGAFF.

As DNA, the CDR3 is TGTGCCTGGGGGGACAGCTACGAGCAGTACTTC. Protein: CAWGDSYEQYF. The rearrangement joins TRBV30 to TRBJ2-7; 7 bases match TRBD1. After removal of 5 bases from V and 3 bases from J, the junction contained 1 base not matched to a gene. The germline V gene has CDR1 GTSNPN and CDR2 SVGIG (reference sequence). This CDR3 is built from 11 residues.